The rows below give T cell receptor beta chains drawn from one sample of a study of shared clonotypes between healthy human individuals. TCRdb's table, derived via immunoSEQ multiplex PCR, lists solely in-frame clones and lacks some. Of roughly 2,000,000 clones detected, just over 90% appear once; the ten largest clones hold over 1.5%. Sequenced material: naive CD8+ T cells from PBMCs. The receptor set was obtained from a man aged 18 to 30 in good health. Some clones in this sample may be carry-over from other donors' samples. Both conserved end residues are part of each CDR3. The D gene is left open where the match is weak. Clone size is stated in some rows and not others, as once, few, many or a class when expanded.

d_call,clone_size,j_call,v_call,cdr3_aa,cdr3_nt
NA,once,TRBJ2-1,TRBV28,CASRRGYNEQFF,TGTGCCAGCCGCCGGGGTTACAATGAGCAGTTCTTC
NA,NA,TRBJ2-1,TRBV27,CASSLMGVSSYNEQFF,TGTGCCAGCAGTTTGATGGGGGTGAGCTCCTACAATGAGCAGTTCTTC
NA,NA,TRBJ2-5,TRBV7-2,CASSSTLGGVQETQYF,TGTGCCAGCAGCTCCACCCTGGGGGGAGTTCAAGAGACCCAGTACTTC
TRBD2,NA,TRBJ2-5,TRBV5-4,CASSPPGAGETQYF,TGTGCCAGCAGCCCGCCTGGAGCGGGGGAGACCCAGTACTTC
NA,few,TRBJ1-2,TRBV7-9,CASSLGTDGYTF,TGTGCCAGCAGCTTAGGGACAGATGGCTACACCTTC
TRBD2,NA,TRBJ2-2,TRBV7-9,CASRPGTSSTGELFF,TGTGCCAGCAGACCTGGGACTAGTAGCACCGGGGAGCTGTTTTTT
NA,NA,TRBJ2-7,TRBV30,CAWGWDVRVLPEQYF,TGTGCCTGGGGCTGGGACGTTCGCGTCCTCCCCGAGCAGTACTTC
TRBD1,NA,TRBJ1-5,TRBV4-1,CASSHTPPYPGQGSQPQHF,TGCGCCAGCAGCCACACACCTCCCTATCCGGGACAGGGGAGTCAGCCCCAGCATTTT
TRBD2,NA,TRBJ2-7,TRBV29-1,CSVDGVPGGEQYF,TGCAGCGTTGATGGGGTCCCGGGGGGCGAGCAGTACTTC
NA,NA,TRBJ1-3,TRBV7-2,CASSLGSEGTGNTIYF,TGTGCCAGCAGCTTAGGGTCCGAGGGGACCGGAAACACCATATATTTT
NA,NA,TRBJ1-1,TRBV6-5,CASSYLEEGSTEAFF,TGTGCCAGCAGTTACCTTGAGGAGGGGAGCACTGAAGCTTTCTTT
NA,NA,TRBJ2-7,TRBV4-1,CASSQRGAEQYF,TGCGCCAGCAGCCAGAGGGGCGCCGAGCAGTACTTC
TRBD1,NA,TRBJ2-1,TRBV5-1,CASRPWTGESHEQFF,TGCGCCAGCAGACCTTGGACAGGGGAGTCTCATGAGCAGTTCTTC
NA,once,TRBJ2-7,TRBV27,CASRPHSGGRTYEQYF,TGTGCCAGCAGACCCCATTCCGGGGGACGGACTTACGAGCAGTACTTC
TRBD2,NA,TRBJ2-5,TRBV7-9,CASSSFGTSGIQETQYF,TGTGCCAGCAGCTCTTTCGGGACTAGCGGTATCCAAGAGACCCAGTACTTC
NA,NA,TRBJ1-5,TRBV5-5,CASSLRGYSNQPQHF,TGTGCCAGCAGCTTGAGAGGGTATAGCAATCAGCCCCAGCATTTT
TRBD1,NA,TRBJ1-2,TRBV2,CASRARDRASGYTF,TGTGCCAGCAGGGCAAGGGACAGAGCTTCTGGCTACACCTTC
TRBD1,NA,TRBJ2-1,TRBV28,CASTLPLNRGGSYNEQFF,TGTGCCAGCACCCTACCACTGAACAGGGGCGGCTCCTACAATGAGCAGTTCTTC
NA,NA,TRBJ2-3,TRBV29-1,CSAGDRRTDTQYF,TGCAGCGCCGGGGACCGACGCACAGATACGCAGTATTTT
NA,NA,TRBJ2-2,TRBV7-2,CASSLRIQGAGGELFF,TGTGCCAGCAGCCTTCGGATACAGGGAGCGGGCGGGGAGCTGTTTTTT
NA,NA,TRBJ2-4,TRBV29-1,CSVVGGQVKNIQYF,TGCAGCGTTGTAGGGGGGCAGGTCAAAAACATTCAGTACTTC
NA,NA,TRBJ1-1,TRBV5-8,CASSFRGTEAFF,TGTGCCAGCAGCTTTAGGGGGACTGAAGCTTTCTTT
TRBD1,NA,TRBJ2-1,TRBV27,CASGRGAGTGYPEQFF,TGTGCCAGCGGGAGGGGAGCCGGGACAGGGTATCCTGAGCAGTTCTTC
NA,NA,TRBJ2-6,TRBV7-9,CASSHSISWANVLTF,TGTGCCAGCAGCCATTCTATAAGCTGGGCCAACGTCCTGACTTTC
TRBD2,NA,TRBJ2-1,TRBV6-4,CASSVHSGRVYNEQFF,TGTGCCAGCAGTGTCCATAGCGGGAGGGTCTACAATGAGCAGTTCTTC
TRBD1,NA,TRBJ2-2,TRBV4-3,CASSQVYRGPIGELFF,TGCGCCAGCAGCCAGGTTTACAGGGGCCCTATCGGGGAGCTGTTTTTT
NA,NA,TRBJ2-7,TRBV6-1,CASSDLRYEQYF,TGTGCCAGCAGTGATTTGCGCTACGAGCAGTACTTC